The 20 T cell receptor beta chains given below trace back to one sample, sequenced in a study of T cells in Graves' hyperthyroidism and ophthalmopathy. From RNA transcripts, TCR beta CDR3 regions were amplified. HTBI primers were employed in a first-round RT-PCR of the TCR CDR3. MiXCR, applied by TCRdb to the multiplex PCR reads, yields one record per CDR3 protein. The sample shows under 300,000 distinct CDR3 sequences, 22% of them seen only once. The sample consisted of blood. Every receptor here comes from a man aged 25 to 45 with Graves' ophthalmopathy.

This clonotype showed up many times. V and J are TRBV7-2 and TRBJ1-3; D not certain. The V gene's germline CDR1 is SGHTA and CDR2 FQGNSA. The CDR3 runs to 15 residues. The germline V and J ends were trimmed by 5 bases and 4 bases, with 15 bases remaining between them. This CDR3 reads CASSVYSRSGNTIYF. As DNA, the CDR3 is TGTGCCAGCAGCGTTTATTCGAGATCGGGAAACACCATATATTTT.

This clonotype was detected a few times. J is TRBJ1-5 and V is TRBV12-3 or TRBV12-4; TRBD1 agrees at 9 bases. CDR3 length: 16 amino acids. Germline trimming cut 5 bases from V and 6 bases from J; bases unmatched to any gene: 11. In DNA, the CDR3 is TGTGCCAGCAGTGCTTACTCCGGGACAGGGAGTCAGCCCCAGCATTTT. This sequence encodes CASSAYSGTGSQPQHF.

This sequence joins TRBV19 and TRBJ2-1; tentatively, D is TRBD2 (5 bases). CDR1 LNHDA and CDR2 SQIVND come from the germline V gene (reference sequence). CDR3 length: 13 amino acids. CDR3 nucleotides: TGTGCGGTGGCCGGGAAAGGTTGGGATGAGCAGTTCTTC. This codes for CAVAGKGWDEQFF.

V usage is TRBV10-2 and J usage is TRBJ1-5; D is ambiguous. The CDR3 loop spans 13 amino acids. Looked up from germline, CDR1 is WSHSY and CDR2 is SAAADI. Trimming cost V 2 bases and J 5 bases, with 7 bases left between them. The CDR3 loop is CASSEIRDQPQHF. The CDR3 bases are TGCGCCAGCAGTGAGATCCGAGATCAGCCCCAGCATTTT.

This clonotype was picked up a small number of times. The chain couples TRBV6-5 to TRBJ2-7; 9 bases line up with TRBD2. CDR3 size: 16 residues. Germline values: CDR1 MNHEY, CDR2 SVGAGI. After removal of 2 bases from V and 6 bases from J, the junction contained 11 bases not matched to a gene. CDR3 coding DNA: TGTGCCAGCAGTTACCCAGTAGCGGGAGAAAGGTGCGAGCAGTACTTC. Amino acids: CASSYPVAGERCEQYF.

This clonotype has more than one count but fewer than ten. The chain employs TRBV7-9 and TRBJ2-7; D not certain. CDR3 length: 13 amino acids. CDR1 SEHNR and CDR2 FQNEAQ come from the germline V gene (reference sequence). Trimming pared 3 bases from V and 7 bases from J, leaving 13 bases between. The CDR3 nucleotides are TGTGCCAGCAGCTTGAACCGCGAGAGAGAGCAGTACTTC. As protein: CASSLNREREQYF. The variable domain in full, completed from reference TRBV7-9 and TRBJ2-7, reads DTGVSQNPRHKITKRGQNVTFRCDPISEHNRLYWYRQTLGQGPEFLTYFQNEAQLEKSRLLSDRFSAERPKGSFSTLEIQRTEQGDSAMYLCASSLNREREQYFGPGTRLTVT.

The rearrangement links TRBV6-1 to TRBJ1-1, with D hard to call. Trimming cost V 6 bases and J 1 base, with 18 bases left between them. The CDR3 sequence is 16 residues long. In germline, CDR1 is MNHNS, CDR2 SASEGT. The CDR3 loop reads CASSQWRPTGNTEAFF. CDR3 in DNA: TGTGCCAGCAGCCAATGGCGTCCGACGGGGAACACTGAAGCTTTCTTT.

For this clonotype: A much larger clone differs from this one at a single base, so this may be a read error. The CDR3: CASSLEGRRNYEQYF. The CDR3 nucleotides read TGCGCCAGCAGCTTGGAAGGTCGGCGAAACTACGAGCAGTACTTC. The chain carries TRBV5-1 and TRBJ2-7; unclear D gene. Trimming pared 0 bases from V and 3 bases from J, leaving 13 bases between. The germline CDR1 and CDR2 sequences are SGHRS and YFSETQ. The CDR3 totals 15 residues. The full variable domain, its missing parts supplied by reference TRBV5-1 and TRBJ2-7, is KAGVTQTPRYLIKTRGQQVTLSCSPISGHRSVSWYQQTPGQGLQFLFEYFSETQRNKGNFPGRFSGRQFSNSRSEMNVSTLELGDSALYLCASSLEGRRNYEQYFGPGTRLTVT.

This clonotype was seen a few times. V is TRBV15 and J is TRBJ2-5, with a tentative D call TRBD2 (6 bases). Germline V gene data show CDR1 as LNHNV and CDR2 as YYDKDF (reference sequence). V was cut by 1 base and J by 2 bases, with 14 bases left in between. The CDR3 covers 16 residues. This chain's CDR3 is CATSRVRGVGQETQYF. In nucleotides, the CDR3 is TGTGCCACCAGCAGAGTTCGCGGGGTCGGACAAGAGACCCAGTACTTC.

The chain employs TRBV6-1 and TRBJ2-5, with TRBD1 matching over 7 bases. The CDR3 contains 15 residues. Per germline, CDR1 MNHNS and CDR2 SASEGT. J gave up 6 bases and V 5 bases, and 12 bases lay outside the gene matches. The CDR3 coding sequence is TGTGCCAGCAGTCGCGACAGGGCCGGACGTAAGACCCAGTACTTC. This gives the protein CASSRDRAGRKTQYF.

The sample holds a few counts of this clonotype. The rearrangement joins TRBV27 to TRBJ2-5, with D perhaps assigned TRBD1 or TRBD2 (5 bases each). Germline V gives CDR1 MNHEY, CDR2 SMNVEV (reference sequence). V dropped 6 bases and J dropped 4 bases, with 9 bases sitting between them. CDR3 size: 12 residues. The CDR3 spells CASRGDRETQYF. CDR3 DNA: TGTGCCAGCAGGGGGGATAGAGAGACCCAGTACTTC.

This chain connects TRBV18 to TRBJ2-1; the D is unclear. Germline V gives CDR1 KGHSH, CDR2 LQKENI. V was trimmed by 2 bases and J by 2 bases, leaving 13 bases between them. The length of the CDR3 is 16 residues. The CDR3 nucleotides are TGTGCCAGCTCACCAGACTGGATCCTACCCTACAATGAGCAGTTCTTC. Residues: CASSPDWILPYNEQFF.

This clonotype was found a few times. The rearrangement uses TRBV6-1 and TRBJ2-3; D uncertain. Germline V lookup: CDR1 MNHNS, CDR2 SASEGT. The CDR3 covers 13 residues. The V gene lost 6 bases and the J gene lost 8 bases, with 15 bases spanning the gap. The CDR3 DNA sequence: TGTGCCAGCAGAGACGCCACACCGGGTACGCAGTATTTT. Translation gives CASRDATPGTQYF.

The chain links TRBV25-1 to TRBJ1-2; possible D gene TRBD1, 6 bases. V was clipped by 4 bases and J by 8 bases, with 14 bases between them. The length of the CDR3 is 13 residues. CDR1 and CDR2 from the germline V gene are MGHDK and SYGVNS. CDR3 residues: CASSVQGRGGYTF. Written as DNA, the CDR3 is TGTGCCAGCAGTGTGCAGGGGCGTGGAGGCTACACCTTC.

This clonotype was counted ten times or more. This chain uses TRBV28 with TRBJ1-5, with 7 bases that match TRBD1. This CDR3 region has 14 residues. V shed 3 bases and J 7 bases; nucleotides not matched to a gene: 6. CDR1 is MDHEN, CDR2 SYDVKM, per germline. The CDR3, as DNA: TGTGCCAGCAGTTTTCGCTCAGGGGGGCAGCCCCAGCATTTT. Amino acids: CASSFRSGGQPQHF.

The rearrangement uses TRBV12-3 or TRBV12-4 and TRBJ1-6, with TRBD1 matching 10 bases. The CDR3 is 17 residues long. V was pared by 5 bases and J by 10 bases, with 14 bases of the junction left unmatched. CDR3 in amino acids: CASSPRRMGTGASPLHF. CDR3 nucleotide sequence: TGTGCCAGCAGTCCTCGTCGGATGGGGACAGGGGCATCACCCCTCCACTTT.

This rearrangement joins TRBV3-1 to TRBJ2-5; tentatively, D is TRBD1 (6 bases). This CDR3 has 14 amino acids. With 5 bases removed from V and 3 bases from J, the gap between germline ends came to 13 bases. Germline CDR1 is LGHDT and CDR2 is YNNKEL (reference sequence). CDR3 sequence: CASSAQAGEETQYF. The CDR3 DNA reads as TGTGCCAGCAGCGCTCAGGCAGGGGAAGAGACCCAGTACTTC.

This clonotype was recorded a few times. V is TRBV30 and J is TRBJ1-3; D remains unclear. Between the trimmed V and J ends, which lost 4 bases and 0 bases, there was a span of 10 bases. The CDR3 runs to 14 residues. Germline CDR1 and CDR2: GTSNPN and SVGIG (reference sequence). The CDR3 nucleotides are TGTGCCTGGACTGGTCTCCTCTCTGGAAACACCATATATTTT. This translates into CAWTGLLSGNTIYF.

The chain is built from TRBV29-1 and TRBJ2-1; TRBD1 aligns across 9 bases. The CDR3 spans 15 residues. Germline-derived CDR1 and CDR2 are SQVTM and ANQGSEA. Trimming took 6 bases from V and 0 from J; bases not matched to a gene: 6. The CDR3 DNA reads as TGCAGCGTGGGAAAGACAGGGGGCTCCTACAATGAGCAGTTCTTC. As protein: CSVGKTGGSYNEQFF.

This clonotype was recorded many times. This rearrangement joins TRBV11-2 to TRBJ2-5; the match to TRBD1 covers 7 bases. The CDR3 sequence is 14 residues long. The germline V gene encodes CDR1 SGHAT and CDR2 FQNNGV. With V trimmed by 6 bases and J by 5 bases, 9 bases remained unmatched. CDR3 sequence reads: CASSQQGLQETQYF. The CDR3 DNA reads TGTGCCAGCAGTCAACAGGGGTTGCAGGAGACCCAGTACTTC.